This TCR beta chain was sequenced in a study of graft-versus-host responses after intestinal transplantation. Germline V lookup: CDR1 WSHSY, CDR2 SAAADI. V was clipped by 8 bases and J by 4 bases, with 18 bases between them. The length of the CDR3 is 15 residues. Using immunoSEQ multiplex PCR, the repertoire was profiled, and TCRdb retains in-frame clones only, with some absent. Of about 43,000 clones listed, about 95% are singletons. The TCR originated in a human patient who received an intestinal transplant, so some T cells may come from the graft donor. V gene TRBV10-2 combines with J gene TRBJ2-1; D may be TRBD2 (5 bases). The sequences come from PBMCs, collected 330 to 350 days after intestinal transplant. CDR3: CASRTAGQNYNEQFF. The CDR3 DNA follows: TGCGCCAGCCGAACTGCGGGCCAGAATTACAATGAGCAGTTCTTC.